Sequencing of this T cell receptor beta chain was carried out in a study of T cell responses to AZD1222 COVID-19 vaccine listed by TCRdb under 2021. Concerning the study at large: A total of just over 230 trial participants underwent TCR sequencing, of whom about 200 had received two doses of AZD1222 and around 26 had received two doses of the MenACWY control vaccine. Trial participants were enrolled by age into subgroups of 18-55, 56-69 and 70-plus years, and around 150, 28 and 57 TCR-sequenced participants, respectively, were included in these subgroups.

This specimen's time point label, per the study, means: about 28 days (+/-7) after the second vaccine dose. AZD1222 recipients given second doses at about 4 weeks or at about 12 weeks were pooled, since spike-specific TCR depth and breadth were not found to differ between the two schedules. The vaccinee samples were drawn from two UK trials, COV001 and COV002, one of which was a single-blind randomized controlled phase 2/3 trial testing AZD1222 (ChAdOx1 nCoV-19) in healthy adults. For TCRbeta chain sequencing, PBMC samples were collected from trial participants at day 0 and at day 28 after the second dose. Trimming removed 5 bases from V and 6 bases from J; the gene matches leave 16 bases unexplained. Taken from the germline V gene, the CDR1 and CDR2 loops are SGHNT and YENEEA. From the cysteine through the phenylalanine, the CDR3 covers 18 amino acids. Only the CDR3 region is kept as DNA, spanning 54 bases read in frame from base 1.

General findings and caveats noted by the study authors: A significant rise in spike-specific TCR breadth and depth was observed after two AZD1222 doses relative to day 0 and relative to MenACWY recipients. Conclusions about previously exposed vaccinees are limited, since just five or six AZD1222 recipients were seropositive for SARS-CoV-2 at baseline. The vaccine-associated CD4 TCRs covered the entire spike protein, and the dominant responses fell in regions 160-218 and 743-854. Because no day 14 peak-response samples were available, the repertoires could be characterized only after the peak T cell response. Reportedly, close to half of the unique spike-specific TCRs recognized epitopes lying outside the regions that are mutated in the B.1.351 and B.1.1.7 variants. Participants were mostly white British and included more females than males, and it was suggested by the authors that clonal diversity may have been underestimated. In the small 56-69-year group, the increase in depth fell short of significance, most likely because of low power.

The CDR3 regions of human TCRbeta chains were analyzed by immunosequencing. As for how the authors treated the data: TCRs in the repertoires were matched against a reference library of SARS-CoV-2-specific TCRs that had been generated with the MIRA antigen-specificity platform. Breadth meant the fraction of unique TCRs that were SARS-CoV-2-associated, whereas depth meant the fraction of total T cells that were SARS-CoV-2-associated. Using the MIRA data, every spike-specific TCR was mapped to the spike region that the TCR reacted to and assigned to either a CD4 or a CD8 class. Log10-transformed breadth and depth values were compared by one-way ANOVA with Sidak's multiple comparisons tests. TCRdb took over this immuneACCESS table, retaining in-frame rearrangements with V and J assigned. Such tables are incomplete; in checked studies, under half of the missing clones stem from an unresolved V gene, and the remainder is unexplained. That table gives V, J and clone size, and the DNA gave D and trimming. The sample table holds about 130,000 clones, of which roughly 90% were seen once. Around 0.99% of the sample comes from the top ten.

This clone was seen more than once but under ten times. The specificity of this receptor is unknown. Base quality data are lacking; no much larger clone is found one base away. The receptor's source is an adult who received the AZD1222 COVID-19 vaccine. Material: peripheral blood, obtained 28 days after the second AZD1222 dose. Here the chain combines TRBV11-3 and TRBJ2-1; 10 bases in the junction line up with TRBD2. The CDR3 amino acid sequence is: CASSPGLAGAWVLNEQFF. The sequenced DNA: TGTGCCAGCAGCCCGGGGCTAGCGGGAGCTTGGGTCCTCAATGAGCAGTTCTTC.